This entry describes one T cell receptor (beta chain). This clone's antigen is unknown. The sample holds no much larger clone one base away, and base qualities are not on file. The time point label corresponds to: about 28 days (+/-7) after the second vaccine dose. AZD1222 recipients given second doses at about 4 weeks or at about 12 weeks were pooled, since spike-specific TCR depth and breadth were not found to differ between the two schedules. The vaccinee samples were drawn from two UK trials, COV001 and COV002, one of which was a single-blind randomized controlled phase 2/3 trial testing AZD1222 (ChAdOx1 nCoV-19) in healthy adults. For TCRbeta chain sequencing, PBMC samples were collected from trial participants at day 0 and at day 28 after the second dose. Spanning cysteine to phenylalanine, the CDR3 consists of 14 amino acids. CDR3 DNA is the only sequence kept; it has 42 bases, read in frame from the first base. CDR1 is given as SGHDN and CDR2 as FVKESK, both from the germline V gene. The junction shows trimming of 3 bases on V and 0 bases on J, plus 8 bases between the germline ends.

The CDR3 regions of human TCRbeta chains were analyzed by immunosequencing. The authors' analysis ran thus. Repertoire TCRs were checked for matches against a reference library of SARS-CoV-2-specific TCRs that had been generated using the MIRA antigen-specificity platform. Breadth was defined as the fraction of unique TCRs that were SARS-CoV-2-associated, and depth was defined as the fraction of total T cells that were SARS-CoV-2-associated. Using the MIRA data, each spike-specific TCR was mapped to the spike region that the TCR reacts to and placed in a CD4 or CD8 class. Log10-transformed breadth and depth values were compared by one-way ANOVA with Sidak's multiple comparisons tests. Imported from immuneACCESS, the table was reduced by TCRdb to in-frame sequences with V and J called. These copies leave out some clones; in studies compared against another copy, an unresolved V gene accounts for under half, and the cause of the remainder is not known. D and trimming come from the DNA, and the V and J calls and clone size come from that table. The sample table records 180,000 or so clones; around 90% of these occur just once. Approximately 1.2% of the sample is in the top ten clones.

This entry comes from a study of T cell responses to AZD1222 COVID-19 vaccine (dated by TCRdb to the early 2020s). For the wider study: A total of 230 or so trial participants underwent TCR sequencing, of whom 207 received two doses of AZD1222 and some 25 received two doses of the MenACWY control vaccine. Enrollment into the trials was organized by age into subgroups of 18-55, 56-69 and 70-plus years, and those subgroups contained about 160, 30 and 59 TCR-sequenced participants, respectively.

The paper's findings and limits, for the study overall: Participants were mostly white British and included more females than males, and it was suggested by the authors that clonal diversity may have been underestimated. Spike-specific TCR breadth and depth rose significantly after two AZD1222 doses compared with day 0 and with MenACWY recipients. Reportedly, close to half of the unique spike-specific TCRs recognized epitopes lying outside the regions that are mutated in the B.1.351 and B.1.1.7 variants. Because no samples from the day 14 peak response were available, repertoires could be characterized only after the peak T cell response. The vaccine-associated CD4 TCRs covered the entire spike protein, and the dominant responses fell in regions 160-218 and 743-854. Only five to seven AZD1222 recipients were SARS-CoV-2 seropositive at baseline, limiting conclusions about previously exposed vaccinees. The 56-69-year group was small, and its depth increase did not reach significance, likely because of low power.

The V and J genes are TRBV14 and TRBJ1-2; the D gene identity is not certain. This receptor was obtained from an adult who received the AZD1222 COVID-19 vaccine. This specimen consisted of peripheral blood, obtained 28 days after the second AZD1222 dose. The CDR3 corresponds to CASSQANTNYGYTF. Read as DNA, the sequence is TGTGCCAGCAGCCAGGCAAACACTAACTATGGCTACACCTTC.